Below are 21 T cell receptor beta chains sequenced from a single sample in a study of T cell responses to AZD1222 COVID-19 vaccine. Assay: immunoSEQ multiplex PCR; the TCRdb copy retains only in-frame clones and omits some. The sample has under 200,000 clones; 94% are singletons. Source: peripheral blood, taken on day 0 of AZD1222 vaccination. The receptors come from an adult in good health.

Here the CDR3 DNA reads TGTGCCATCAGTGACCCTGACAGGGCGGTAGAACTGTTTTTT. This gives the protein CAISDPDRAVELFF. This rearrangement joins TRBV10-3 to TRBJ1-4; the match to TRBD1 covers 7 bases. After removal of 3 bases from V and 12 bases from J, the junction contained 10 bases not matched to a gene. CDR3 length: 14 amino acids. Germline lookup yields CDR1 ENHRY and CDR2 SYGVKD.

The rearrangement links TRBV15 to TRBJ2-5; possible D gene TRBD2, 6 bases. Deletions cut 6 bases from V and 0 bases from J, with 26 bases between. The germline V gene has CDR1 LNHNV and CDR2 YYDKDF (reference sequence). This CDR3 region has 19 residues. The CDR3 DNA follows: TGTGCCACCAGTGGGACCTACGGGGGACTCGGGGGTTACCAAGAGACCCAGTACTTC. Amino acid sequence: CATSGTYGGLGGYQETQYF.

The genes are TRBV5-4 and TRBJ2-1; D unresolved. Per germline, CDR1 SGHNT and CDR2 YYREEE (reference sequence). CDR3 length: 14 residues. Deletions cut 0 bases from V and 7 bases from J, with 11 bases between. The CDR3: CASSLVSVLNEQFF. DNA of the CDR3: TGTGCCAGCAGCTTGGTCTCAGTTTTGAATGAGCAGTTCTTC.

The chain employs TRBV9 and TRBJ1-6; D gene ambiguous. Germline V gives CDR1 SGDLS, CDR2 YYNGEE. V was clipped by 3 bases and J by 8 bases, with 6 bases between them. The CDR3 consists of 12 residues. Here the CDR3 DNA reads TGTGCCAGCAGCGCAAACGATTCACCCCTCCACTTT. This codes for CASSANDSPLHF.

The rearrangement joins TRBV7-2 to TRBJ1-2, with D perhaps matching TRBD1 (6 bases). The CDR3 contains 15 residues. The germline CDR1 and CDR2 sequences are SGHTA and FQGNSA. V was cut by 1 base and J by 5 bases, with 14 bases left in between. The CDR3, as DNA: TGTGCCAGCAGCTTAGGTGGGGGCACGAAGTATGGCTACACCTTC. This gives the protein CASSLGGGTKYGYTF.

This clone was detected once. The chain recombines TRBV4-1 with TRBJ2-2; 7 bases are a match to TRBD1. Per germline, CDR1 MGHRA and CDR2 YSYEKL. This CDR3 is built from 16 residues. The trim removed 4 bases at V and 3 bases at J, leaving 8 bases unmatched. The CDR3 bases are TGCGCCAGCAGCCCTTTGACAGGGAAGCACACCGGGGAGCTGTTTTTT. Translated, it gives CASSPLTGKHTGELFF.

This clone showed up just once. This chain joins TRBV5-1 and TRBJ2-7; no firm D call. This CDR3 contains 13 residues. V was pared by 0 bases and J by 3 bases, with 7 bases between. Germline values: CDR1 SGHRS, CDR2 YFSETQ. The CDR3 reads CASSLGLGYEQYF. CDR3 in DNA: TGCGCCAGCAGCTTGGGGCTCGGCTACGAGCAGTACTTC. Full variable domain (rest looked up from reference TRBV5-1 and TRBJ2-7): KAGVTQTPRYLIKTRGQQVTLSCSPISGHRSVSWYQQTPGQGLQFLFEYFSETQRNKGNFPGRFSGRQFSNSRSEMNVSTLELGDSALYLCASSLGLGYEQYFGPGTRLTVT.

The chain combines TRBV19 with TRBJ1-1, with D tentatively TRBD1 (5 bases). Germline CDR1 and CDR2: LNHDA and SQIVND (reference sequence). CDR3 size: 16 residues. V lost 0 bases, J lost 1 base, and 12 bases lay in between. In DNA form, the CDR3 reads TGTGCCAGTAGTATAGAAAATCGGGGGTGGAACACTGAAGCTTTCTTT. This sequence encodes CASSIENRGWNTEAFF.

The V call is TRBV9, the J call TRBJ1-6, with 8 bases fitting TRBD1. CDR1 is SGDLS, CDR2 YYNGEE, per germline. CDR3 length: 15 amino acids. The V segment lost 4 bases and the J segment 7 bases; nucleotides outside the gene matches: 7. The CDR3 region is CASSPMDRDNSPLHF. In DNA, the CDR3 is TGTGCCAGCAGCCCGATGGACAGGGACAATTCACCCCTCCACTTT.

The V call is TRBV6-5, the J call TRBJ2-3, with D tentatively TRBD2 (6 bases). The CDR3 loop spans 16 amino acids. Trimming pared 0 bases from V and 3 bases from J, leaving 13 bases between. Per germline, CDR1 MNHEY and CDR2 SVGAGI. The CDR3: CASSYSAGRGTDTQYF. CDR3 sequence (DNA): TGTGCCAGCAGTTACTCGGCCGGGAGAGGAACAGATACGCAGTATTTT.

This chain connects TRBV5-4 to TRBJ2-7; 7 positions match TRBD2. The CDR3 length is 12 residues. CDR1 is SGHNT, CDR2 YYREEE, per germline (reference sequence). J was trimmed by 5 bases and V by 3 bases; bases with no gene match: 2. Here the CDR3 DNA reads TGTGCCAGCAGCTGGGGGAGGGACGAGCAGTACTTC. Translated, it gives CASSWGRDEQYF.

The V gene is TRBV7-3, the J gene TRBJ1-1, with a possible D match to TRBD1 (6 bases). CDR1 is SGHTA and CDR2 is FQGTGA in the germline V gene. The V end lost 6 bases, the J end lost 4 bases, and 15 bases lay between the germline ends. This CDR3 region has 14 residues. The CDR3 coding sequence is TGTGCCAGCAGGGAACAGGGCGTTGGCACTGAAGCTTTCTTT. Encoded protein: CASREQGVGTEAFF.

The chain recombines TRBV28 with TRBJ2-5, with 9 nucleotides matching TRBD2. This CDR3 has 17 residues. J gave up 5 bases and V 3 bases, and 13 bases lay outside the gene matches. Germline V gene data show CDR1 as MDHEN and CDR2 as SYDVKM. The CDR3 protein is CASSFGLAGRQVETQYF. The CDR3 DNA is TGTGCCAGCAGTTTCGGTCTAGCGGGACGCCAGGTCGAGACCCAGTACTTC.

V usage is TRBV11-2 and J usage is TRBJ1-5; D ambiguous. Germline V CDR1 and CDR2: SGHAT, FQNNGV. This CDR3 region has 15 residues. The V end lost 1 base, the J end lost 0 bases, and 7 bases lay between the germline ends. The CDR3 sequence: CASSLAAASNQPQHF. The CDR3 DNA reads TGTGCCAGCAGCTTAGCGGCAGCTAGCAATCAGCCCCAGCATTTT.

Only one count was recorded for this clone. The rearrangement uses TRBV30 and TRBJ1-2, with D possibly matching TRBD1 (5 bases). CDR3 length: 12 residues. Germline lookup yields CDR1 GTSNPN and CDR2 SVGIG (reference sequence). Trimming cost V 7 bases and J 11 bases, with 20 bases left between them. For the CDR3, the DNA is TGTGCCTCCTCTTCTGGGGGAAGGTATTACACCTTC. Its translation is CASSSGGRYYTF.

The table lists this clone with a count of one. The chain combines TRBV10-3 with TRBJ1-6; D gene ambiguous. Looked up from germline, CDR1 is ENHRY and CDR2 is SYGVKD. CDR3 size: 13 residues. V lost 2 bases and J lost 10, with 9 bases in between. The CDR3 DNA reads TGTGCCATCAGTGAGAGAGTCCTCTCACCCCTCCACTTT. This gives the protein CAISERVLSPLHF.

The chain combines TRBV11-2 with TRBJ2-7; 10 nucleotides line up with TRBD1. The CDR3 is made up of 16 amino acids. J lost 1 base, V lost 2 bases, and 5 bases had no gene match. CDR1 and CDR2 (germline): SGHAT, FQNNGV. The CDR3 reads CASSLWGQGRSYEQYF. CDR3 DNA sequence: TGTGCCAGCAGCTTATGGGGACAGGGGAGGTCCTACGAGCAGTACTTC.

This chain links TRBV29-1 with TRBJ1-2, with a tentative D call TRBD1 (5 bases). There are 14 residues in the CDR3. Between the trimmed V and J ends, which lost 6 bases and 0 bases, there was a span of 14 bases. CDR1 and CDR2 (germline): SQVTM, ANQGSEA. CDR3 region: CSVARDASNYGYTF. The CDR3 DNA sequence: TGCAGCGTAGCCCGGGACGCCTCTAACTATGGCTACACCTTC.

The chain employs TRBV10-3 and TRBJ2-2; the match to TRBD2 covers 9 bases. After removal of 1 base from V and 0 bases from J, the junction contained 9 bases not matched to a gene. The CDR3 runs to 19 residues. Germline CDR1 is ENHRY and CDR2 is SYGVKD. In nucleotides, the CDR3 is TGTGCCATCAGTGAGTGGGGCCTAGCGGGAATCGCGAACACCGGGGAGCTGTTTTTT. Protein: CAISEWGLAGIANTGELFF.

The rearrangement links TRBV7-8 to TRBJ2-2; 11 nucleotides match TRBD2. This CDR3 is built from 16 residues. V lost 2 bases, J lost 7 bases, and 6 bases stayed unmatched. Looked up from germline, CDR1 is SGHVS and CDR2 is FQNEAQ. CDR3 residues: CASSLSSGRVDGELFF. Here the CDR3 DNA reads TGTGCCAGCAGCTTAAGTAGCGGGAGGGTAGACGGGGAGCTGTTTTTT.

The chain combines TRBV9 with TRBJ2-2; 11 bases agree with TRBD2. The V segment lost 3 bases and the J segment 0 bases; nucleotides outside the gene matches: 7. Germline lookup yields CDR1 SGDLS and CDR2 YYNGEE. The CDR3 is 18 residues long. The CDR3 region has the DNA TGTGCCAGCAGCGAAGAAAGGGGACTAGCGGCGAACACCGGGGAGCTGTTTTTT. It is translated as CASSEERGLAANTGELFF.